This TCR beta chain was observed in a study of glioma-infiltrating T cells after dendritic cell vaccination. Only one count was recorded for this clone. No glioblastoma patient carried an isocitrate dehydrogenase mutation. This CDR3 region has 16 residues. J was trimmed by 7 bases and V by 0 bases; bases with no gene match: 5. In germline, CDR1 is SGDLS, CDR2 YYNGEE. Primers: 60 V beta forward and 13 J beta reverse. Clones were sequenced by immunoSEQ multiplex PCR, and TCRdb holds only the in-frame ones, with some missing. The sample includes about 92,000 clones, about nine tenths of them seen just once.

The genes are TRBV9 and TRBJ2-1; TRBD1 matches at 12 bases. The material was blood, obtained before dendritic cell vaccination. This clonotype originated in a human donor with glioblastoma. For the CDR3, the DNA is TGTGCCAGCAGCGTAGCGGGGACAGGGGGCATTAATGAGCAGTTCTTC. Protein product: CASSVAGTGGINEQFF.